This is a list of T cell receptor beta chains from one sample in a study of T cell clones after liver transplantation. Clones were sequenced by immunoSEQ multiplex PCR, and TCRdb holds only the in-frame ones, with some missing. Of 40,000 to 65,000 clones detected, roughly 83% appear once; the ten largest clones hold about 8.5%. This sample comprised CD4+ T cells from blood, obtained before liver transplant. The receptors stem from a human donor who received a liver transplant. CDR3s leave out the opening cysteine and the closing phenylalanine or tryptophan. Fields, in order: V gene, CDR3 protein.

v_call: TRBV11-2
cdr3_aa: ASRLTPFPRSEQY

v_call: TRBV14
cdr3_aa: ASASGANVLT

v_call: TRBV6-5
cdr3_aa: ASSYSWRGKAF

v_call: TRBV10-3
cdr3_aa: ATRLGGNTGELF

v_call: TRBV7-2
cdr3_aa: ASSLRGTTGGVYNSPLH

v_call: TRBV5-4
cdr3_aa: ASSLIGGGYEQY

v_call: TRBV10-3
cdr3_aa: AISESRGYEQF

v_call: TRBV27
cdr3_aa: ASSLSREVKTQY

v_call: TRBV19
cdr3_aa: ASSRDRVGGTEAF

v_call: TRBV18
cdr3_aa: ASSPNDRGYNSPLH

v_call: TRBV7-9
cdr3_aa: ASSFAGTGRETQY

v_call: TRBV6-6
cdr3_aa: ASSAGEGFTEAF

v_call: TRBV6-5
cdr3_aa: ASSYSTNQPQH

v_call: TRBV7-2
cdr3_aa: ASSPQPGLAKNIQY

v_call: TRBV6-4
cdr3_aa: ASSRELRNEQF

v_call: TRBV20-1
cdr3_aa: SGYGTYEAF

v_call: TRBV19
cdr3_aa: ASKSGNRETEAF

v_call: TRBV6-1
cdr3_aa: ASSPEYRDNEQF

v_call: TRBV11-2
cdr3_aa: ASSFRAYEQY

v_call: TRBV18
cdr3_aa: ASSLRPLQGSYEQY

v_call: TRBV11-2
cdr3_aa: ASSLGARGIADTQY

v_call: TRBV19
cdr3_aa: ASSIRQGGLY

v_call: TRBV7-2
cdr3_aa: ASSLARGAQVTQY

v_call: TRBV2
cdr3_aa: ASSIEDYSPLH

v_call: TRBV14
cdr3_aa: ASSIHDSPRLH

v_call: TRBV30
cdr3_aa: AWSKGLAGDRETQY

v_call: TRBV7-2
cdr3_aa: ASSLNTGELF

v_call: TRBV11-2
cdr3_aa: ASSLDRGPGQY

v_call: TRBV10-3
cdr3_aa: AINPDRSIYEQY

v_call: TRBV27
cdr3_aa: ASSLEPKGLSSYNSPLH

v_call: TRBV9
cdr3_aa: ASSPGTLVHEQF

v_call: TRBV28
cdr3_aa: ASRNGGARNTEAF

v_call: TRBV30
cdr3_aa: AWSPGQETQY

v_call: TRBV7-2
cdr3_aa: ASSRDRNTEAF

v_call: TRBV7-2
cdr3_aa: ASSPETRGTGELF

v_call: TRBV18
cdr3_aa: ASSPGDRGPGYT

v_call: TRBV5-1
cdr3_aa: ASSLVGQGGGSEQY

v_call: TRBV7-3
cdr3_aa: ASSLGDRDEQF

v_call: TRBV5-6
cdr3_aa: ASSFRSLTDTQY

v_call: TRBV15
cdr3_aa: ATSDSNYGYT

v_call: TRBV11-1
cdr3_aa: ASSSGLAGAIGDTQY

v_call: TRBV4-3
cdr3_aa: ASSQELGARSTEAF

v_call: TRBV5-6
cdr3_aa: ASSLGQGYSEQF

v_call: TRBV2
cdr3_aa: ASGLENTEAF

v_call: TRBV18
cdr3_aa: ASSPTLGQGAHEQY

v_call: TRBV4-2
cdr3_aa: ASSPLARADTQY

v_call: TRBV28
cdr3_aa: ASTNGANVLT

v_call: TRBV4-1
cdr3_aa: ASSHIGLETQY

v_call: TRBV4-2
cdr3_aa: ASSQASLGRWESSYEQY

v_call: TRBV5-5
cdr3_aa: ASTIGLAPYEQY

v_call: TRBV9
cdr3_aa: ASSVTGQGAKQY

v_call: TRBV9
cdr3_aa: ASSAWTRGDTQY

v_call: TRBV7-3
cdr3_aa: ASSVQAGGNTEAF

v_call: TRBV5-1
cdr3_aa: ASSLSGGNTGELF

v_call: TRBV5-1
cdr3_aa: ASSLEAGALGYT